This TCR beta chain was retrieved from a study of T cells expressing NK-cell markers. Study background: HCMV seropositivity characterized most of the eight sequenced donors, and seronegativity one.

Study outcomes and limitations: The CD3+CD56-NKG2C+ fraction of several donors was also led by these clonotypes. HCMV specificity of the expanded NKG2C+ T cell clones stayed unclear.

Making the TCR beta cDNA relied on 5'RACE template switching with UMIs. TCRdb processed the 5' RACE reads again and assigns one entry to each CDR3 protein, with no DNA. The listing records about 380,000 distinct CDR3 sequences. This CDR3 comprises 12 residues. Per germline, CDR1 SNHLY and CDR2 FYNNEI. Details on this clonotype: Its cognate antigen is unknown.

The source material was blood T cells: a sorted CD56 or NKG2C T cell subset, CD4+ or CD8+ T cells, or bulk PBMC T cells (not recorded which). The rearrangement uses TRBV2 and TRBJ1-1. The receptor's source is a man between 18 and 69 years old in good health. The CDR3: CASFTINTEAFF.